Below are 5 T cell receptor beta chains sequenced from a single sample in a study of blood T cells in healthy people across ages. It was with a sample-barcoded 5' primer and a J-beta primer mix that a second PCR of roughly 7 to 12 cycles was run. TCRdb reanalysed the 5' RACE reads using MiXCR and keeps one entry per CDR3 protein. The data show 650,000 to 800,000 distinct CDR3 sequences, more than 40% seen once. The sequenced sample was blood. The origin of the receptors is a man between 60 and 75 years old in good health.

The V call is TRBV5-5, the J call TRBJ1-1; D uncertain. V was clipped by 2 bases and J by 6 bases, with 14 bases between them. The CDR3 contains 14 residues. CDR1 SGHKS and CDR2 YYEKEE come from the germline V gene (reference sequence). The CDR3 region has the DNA TGTGCCAGCAGCTTTCTCTTTTCGATGGCTGAAGCTTTCTTT. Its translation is CASSFLFSMAEAFF.

The CDR3 DNA sequence: TGCGCCAGCAACCACGATTTTGGAAACAATGAGCAGTTCTTC. Translation gives CASNHDFGNNEQFF. The J gene is TRBJ2-1, the V gene TRBV4-3, with D unclear. Germline V gene lookup returns CDR1 LGHNA and CDR2 YSLEER. The CDR3 sequence is 14 residues long. The V and J ends lost 7 bases and 5 bases respectively, with 15 bases between them.

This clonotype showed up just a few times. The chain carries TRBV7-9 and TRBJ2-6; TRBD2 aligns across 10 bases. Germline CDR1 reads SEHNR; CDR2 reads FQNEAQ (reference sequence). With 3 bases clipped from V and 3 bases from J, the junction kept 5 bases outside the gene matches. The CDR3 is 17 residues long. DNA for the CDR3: TGTGCCAGCAGCTTTTTAGCGGGGGGTAATGGGGCCAACGTCCTGACTTTC. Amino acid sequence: CASSFLAGGNGANVLTF.

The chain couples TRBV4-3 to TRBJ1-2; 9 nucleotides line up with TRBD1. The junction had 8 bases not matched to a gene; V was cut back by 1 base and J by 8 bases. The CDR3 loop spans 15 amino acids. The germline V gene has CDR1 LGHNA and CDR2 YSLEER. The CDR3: CASSQVGTGKGGYTF. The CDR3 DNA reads TGCGCCAGCAGCCAAGTCGGGACAGGGAAAGGGGGCTACACCTTC.

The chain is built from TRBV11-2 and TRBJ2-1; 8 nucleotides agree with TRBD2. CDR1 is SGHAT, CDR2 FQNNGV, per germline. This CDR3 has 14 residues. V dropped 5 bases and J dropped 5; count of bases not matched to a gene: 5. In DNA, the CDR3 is TGTGCCAGCAGCCCGCGGGGGGCCCACAATGAGCAGTTCTTC. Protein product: CASSPRGAHNEQFF.